This TCR beta chain emerged from a study of TIL therapy for anti-PD-1-resistant metastatic lung cancer. CDR1 is SSHAT and CDR2 is FNYEAQ in the germline V gene (reference sequence). This CDR3 region has 13 residues. Trimming took 2 bases from V and 1 from J, leaving 5 bases between them. Time point here: pre-treatment sample, taken before nivolumab and TIL therapy. The tumor samples were excised metastases, mostly pleural nodules or supraclavicular lymph nodes. The immunoSEQ assay was v3. The table came from immunoSEQ multiplex PCR; TCRdb's copy has only in-frame clones and leaves some out. The table has tens of thousands of clones, roughly two thirds seen once; the top ten hold 7% to 9%.

The sample consisted of tumor tissue, taken at baseline. The origin of this receptor is a person aged 25 to 85 with non-small cell lung cancer. The V gene is TRBV7-7, the J gene TRBJ1-1; unclear D gene. DNA of the CDR3: TGTGCCAGCAGCTTAAGTCAGAACACTGAAGCTTTCTTT. The encoded protein is CASSLSQNTEAFF.